Listed here is a single TCR beta chain. This clonotype was observed many times. Its binding antigen is unknown. No qualities accompany the bases; no much larger clone lies one base away. CDR1 and CDR2, looked up from the germline V gene, are SNHLY and FYNNEI. The CDR3 sequence holds 12 residues, the cysteine and phenylalanine included. Only the CDR3 region is kept as DNA, spanning 36 bases read in frame from base 1. The junction shows trimming of 6 bases on V and 1 base on J, plus 6 bases between the germline ends. The data were obtained in a study of T cells in Graves' hyperthyroidism and ophthalmopathy (dated 2019 in TCRdb). Study-wide context: To identify distinguishing TCR V-J signatures, a discovery cohort of 90 to 100 patients was used, comprising 43 with Graves' ophthalmopathy and around 57 with stable Graves' hyperthyroidism. Prospective prediction of ophthalmopathy was tested in an independent validation cohort of fewer than 20 hyperthyroidism patients and 15 to 17 patients who later progressed to ophthalmopathy. The 85 to 100 discovery patients were randomly split 7:3 into training and test sets. The study also compared thyroid tissue and blood T-cell repertoires from 5 to 7 Graves' hyperthyroidism patients. Once sampling was done, hyperthyroidism patients were given methimazole at a starting dose of 30 mg daily, whereas ophthalmopathy patients were given high-dose intravenous methylprednisolone. TCR Vbeta CDR3 sequencing of approximately 140 peripheral blood samples (roughly 41 ophthalmopathy, roughly 72 hyperthyroidism and around 17 progressor patients) is reported in the paper.

The TCR beta CDR3 regions were amplified from the RNA transcripts. For the first round of RT-PCR on the TCR CDR3, the HTBI primer set was used together with the Qiagen OneStep RT-PCR kit. Libraries were constructed in a second round of multiplex PCR, after which size selection and purification were performed. Sequencing of the libraries was done on an Illumina HiSeq2000 using paired-end 100 bp reads. The authors' pipeline ran thus. Raw data were processed with SOAPnuke, discarding reads with adapters, uncalled bases, mean Phred below 15, or no exact constant-primer or identifier match. COPE v1.2.5 was used to merge the high-quality paired reads, and each unique nucleotide sequence was defined as a clonotype. Clonotypes were aligned to IMGT TRBV, TRBD and TRBJ reference segments using MiTCR v1.1. Only V-J combinations with frequency above 0.0001, covering 99% to 99.2% of repertoires, were analysed. The TCS score was defined as F50 (clonal expansion) divided by E x V (chaos), with BLOSUM62-based TCRdist calculated between CDR3 peptides within each V-J. Welch's t-statistics and random forest reduced approximately 520 V-J features to 13, which were used in a naive Bayes classifier (R e1071). The Morisita-Horn index was used to measure how similar the thyroid and blood repertoires were. Using fastp at Q25 and MiXCR, TCRdb reprocessed the public reads and kept productive beta chains. All rows with the same CDR3 protein become a single entry with the most common DNA and genes. These V and J calls derive from TCRdb rather than the authors' analysis. The sample data list more than 550,000 distinct CDR3 sequences, and just under 45% of these were observed just once. Approximately 6.8% of the sample comes from the top ten.

Patients with uncontrolled infections, other autoimmune diseases, pregnancy or lactation were excluded. Clinical symptoms, serum thyroxine and TRAb, thyroid ultrasound, and orbital computed tomography formed the basis for the diagnoses. Trizol reagent was used to extract total RNA, and RNA quality was then checked on an Agilent 2100 Bioanalyzer. Overall study results and their limits: A model built on a 13 V-J signature distinguished ophthalmopathy from stable hyperthyroidism, reaching about 88% sensitivity and 81% to 83% specificity in cross-validation and 80%/75% in testing. No statistical method was used to set the sample size in advance, and investigators knew the group allocation. In validation, progression to ophthalmopathy was predicted by the model with around 70% sensitivity and 72% to 80% specificity, a median of around 6.5 months before onset. Most expanded thyroid clonotypes (frequency above 0.001) were also detected in blood, suggesting blood repertoires may reflect thyroid immune responses.

The TCR comes from an adult man with Graves' disease, either hyperthyroidism or ophthalmopathy (not recorded which). The receptor chain draws on TRBV2 and TRBJ1-1; the D region possibly corresponds to TRBD1 (5 bases align). Sequenced input: peripheral blood or thyroid tissue (not recorded which). The CDR3 is CASRTENTEAFF. The nucleotides read TGTGCCAGCAGGACAGAGAACACTGAAGCTTTCTTT.